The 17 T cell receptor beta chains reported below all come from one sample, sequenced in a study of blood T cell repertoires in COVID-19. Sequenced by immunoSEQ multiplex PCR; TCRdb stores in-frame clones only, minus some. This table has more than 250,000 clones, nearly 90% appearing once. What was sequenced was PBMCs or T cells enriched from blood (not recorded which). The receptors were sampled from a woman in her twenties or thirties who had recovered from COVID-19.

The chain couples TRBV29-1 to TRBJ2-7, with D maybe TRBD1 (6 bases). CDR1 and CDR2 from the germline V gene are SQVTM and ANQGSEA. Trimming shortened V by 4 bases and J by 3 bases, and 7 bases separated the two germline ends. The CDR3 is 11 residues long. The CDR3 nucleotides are TGCAGCGTTGGGACAGACTACGAGCAGTACTTC. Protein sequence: CSVGTDYEQYF.

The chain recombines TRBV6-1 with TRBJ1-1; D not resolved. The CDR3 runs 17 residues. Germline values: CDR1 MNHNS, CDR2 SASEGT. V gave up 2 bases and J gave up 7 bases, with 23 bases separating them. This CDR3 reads CASSEPLSFVAPHEAFF. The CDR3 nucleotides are TGTGCCAGCAGTGAACCGTTGTCCTTTGTGGCACCCCATGAAGCTTTCTTT.

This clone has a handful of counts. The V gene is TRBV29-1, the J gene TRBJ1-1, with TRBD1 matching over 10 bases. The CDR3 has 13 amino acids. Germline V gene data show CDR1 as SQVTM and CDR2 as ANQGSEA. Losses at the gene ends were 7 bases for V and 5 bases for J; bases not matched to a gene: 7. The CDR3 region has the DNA TGCAGCGGCCGACAGGGGGCGAAGACTGAAGCTTTCTTT. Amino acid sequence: CSGRQGAKTEAFF.

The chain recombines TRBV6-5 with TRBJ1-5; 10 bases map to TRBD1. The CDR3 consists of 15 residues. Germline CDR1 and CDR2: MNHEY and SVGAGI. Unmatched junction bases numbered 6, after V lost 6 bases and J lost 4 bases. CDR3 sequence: CASSRDRGVNQPQHF. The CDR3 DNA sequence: TGTGCCAGCAGCCGGGACAGGGGCGTGAATCAGCCCCAGCATTTT.

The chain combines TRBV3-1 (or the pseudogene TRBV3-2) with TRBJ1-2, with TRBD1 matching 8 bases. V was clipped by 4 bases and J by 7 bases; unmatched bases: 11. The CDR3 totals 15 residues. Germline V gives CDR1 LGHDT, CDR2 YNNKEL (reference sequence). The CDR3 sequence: CASSRQAGGASGYTF. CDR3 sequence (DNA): TGTGCCAGCAGCCGACAGGCAGGGGGCGCTTCTGGCTACACCTTC.

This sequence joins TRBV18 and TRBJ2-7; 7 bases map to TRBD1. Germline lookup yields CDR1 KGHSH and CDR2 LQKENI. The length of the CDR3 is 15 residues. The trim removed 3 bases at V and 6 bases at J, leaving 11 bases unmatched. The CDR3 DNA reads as TGTGCCAGCTCACCTGCCGACAGGGCGGTTGGCGAGCAGTACTTC. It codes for CASSPADRAVGEQYF.

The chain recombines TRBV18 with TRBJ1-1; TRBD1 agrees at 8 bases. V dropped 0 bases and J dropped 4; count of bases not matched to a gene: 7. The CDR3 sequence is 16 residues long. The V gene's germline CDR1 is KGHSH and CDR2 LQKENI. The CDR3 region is CASSPPWTGLSTEAFF. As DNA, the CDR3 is TGTGCCAGCTCACCACCGTGGACAGGGTTGAGCACTGAAGCTTTCTTT. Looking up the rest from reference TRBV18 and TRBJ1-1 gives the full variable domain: NAGVMQNPRHLVRRRGQEARLRCSPMKGHSHVYWYRQLPEEGLKFMVYLQKENIIDESGMPKERFSAEFPKEGPSILRIQQVVRGDSAAYFCASSPPWTGLSTEAFFGQGTRLTVV.

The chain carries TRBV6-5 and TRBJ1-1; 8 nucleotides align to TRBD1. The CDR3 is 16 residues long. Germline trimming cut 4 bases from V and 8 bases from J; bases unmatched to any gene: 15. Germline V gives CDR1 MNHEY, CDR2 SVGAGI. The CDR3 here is CASSWDRNLFLIEAFF. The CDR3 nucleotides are TGTGCCAGCAGTTGGGACAGGAACTTGTTTTTGATCGAAGCTTTCTTT.

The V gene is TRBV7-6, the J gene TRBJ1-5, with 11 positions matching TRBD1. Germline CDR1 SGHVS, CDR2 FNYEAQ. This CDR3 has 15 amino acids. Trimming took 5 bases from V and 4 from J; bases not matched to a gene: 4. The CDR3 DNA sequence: TGTGCCAGCAGCCCCTGGGACAGGGGGAATCAGCCCCAGCATTTT. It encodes CASSPWDRGNQPQHF.

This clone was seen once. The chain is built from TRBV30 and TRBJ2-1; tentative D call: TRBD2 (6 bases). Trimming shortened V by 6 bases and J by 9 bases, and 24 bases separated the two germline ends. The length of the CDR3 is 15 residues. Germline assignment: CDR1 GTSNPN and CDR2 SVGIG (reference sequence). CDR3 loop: CACQPGTYGRGEQFF. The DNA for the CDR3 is TGTGCCTGTCAACCCGGCACCTACGGGCGGGGTGAGCAGTTCTTC.

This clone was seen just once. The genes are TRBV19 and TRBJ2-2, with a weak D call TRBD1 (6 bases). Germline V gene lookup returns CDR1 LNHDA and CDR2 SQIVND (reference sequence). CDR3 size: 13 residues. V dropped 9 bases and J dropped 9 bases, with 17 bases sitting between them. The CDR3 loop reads CASRQVSGRELFF. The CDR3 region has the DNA TGTGCCAGCCGACAGGTTTCCGGGCGGGAGCTGTTTTTT.

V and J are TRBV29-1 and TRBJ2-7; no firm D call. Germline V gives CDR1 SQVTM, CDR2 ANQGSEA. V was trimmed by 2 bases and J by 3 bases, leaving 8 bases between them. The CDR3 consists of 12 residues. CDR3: CSVETRVYEQYF. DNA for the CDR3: TGCAGCGTTGAAACCCGGGTCTACGAGCAGTACTTC.

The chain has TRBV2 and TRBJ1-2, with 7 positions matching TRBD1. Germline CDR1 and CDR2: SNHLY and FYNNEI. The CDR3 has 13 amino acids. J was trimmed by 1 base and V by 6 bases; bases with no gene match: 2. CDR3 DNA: TGTGCCAGCAGCGGGACAGTTAACTATGGCTACACCTTC. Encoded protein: CASSGTVNYGYTF.

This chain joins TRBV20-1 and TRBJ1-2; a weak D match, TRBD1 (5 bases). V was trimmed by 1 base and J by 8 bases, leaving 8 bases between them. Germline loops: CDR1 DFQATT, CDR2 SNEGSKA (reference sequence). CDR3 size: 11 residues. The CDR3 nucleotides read TGCAGTGCTAGAGCGGGGGACGGCTACACCTTC. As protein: CSARAGDGYTF.

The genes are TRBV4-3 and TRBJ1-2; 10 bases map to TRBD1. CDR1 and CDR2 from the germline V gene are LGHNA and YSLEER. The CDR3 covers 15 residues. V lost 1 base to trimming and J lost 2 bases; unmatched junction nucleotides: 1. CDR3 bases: TGCGCCAGCAGCCAAGGACAGGGGGCGAACTATGGCTACACCTTC. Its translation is CASSQGQGANYGYTF.

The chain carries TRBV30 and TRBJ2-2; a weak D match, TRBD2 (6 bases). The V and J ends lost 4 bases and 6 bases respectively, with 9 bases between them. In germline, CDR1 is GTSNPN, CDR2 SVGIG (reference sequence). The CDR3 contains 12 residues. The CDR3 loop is CAWMEGAGELFF. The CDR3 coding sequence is TGTGCCTGGATGGAGGGAGCCGGGGAGCTGTTTTTT.

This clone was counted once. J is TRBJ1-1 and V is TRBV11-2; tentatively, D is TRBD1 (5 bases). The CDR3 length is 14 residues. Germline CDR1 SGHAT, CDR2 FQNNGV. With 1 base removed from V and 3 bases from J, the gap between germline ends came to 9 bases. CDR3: CASSLADSHTEAFF. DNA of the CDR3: TGTGCCAGCAGCTTAGCCGACAGCCACACTGAAGCTTTCTTT.